The next 17 T cell receptor beta chains were all read from a single sample in a study of blood T cell repertoires in COVID-19. Using immunoSEQ multiplex PCR, the repertoire was profiled, and TCRdb retains in-frame clones only, with some absent. The sample shows around 210,000 clones, over 80% of them seen only once. Sequencing was done on a sample of peripheral blood. The receptor set was obtained from a man in his 60s with COVID-19, enrolled during active disease.

This chain links TRBV24-1 with TRBJ1-2, with D perhaps TRBD1 (6 bases). The CDR3 totals 12 residues. Trimming removed 1 base from V and 11 bases from J, with 10 bases in between. Germline loops: CDR1 KGHDR, CDR2 SFDVKD. CDR3 DNA sequence: TGTGCCACCAGTGATTTTAAGGGGGTGTACACCTTC. Residues: CATSDFKGVYTF.

This clone was observed once. The chain links TRBV14 to TRBJ2-7; possible D gene TRBD2, 5 bases. V was cut by 2 bases and J by 6 bases, with 11 bases left in between. Germline-derived CDR1 and CDR2 are SGHDN and FVKESK. CDR3 length equals 13 residues. The CDR3 DNA reads as TGTGCCAGCAGCCAAATCCTCCGGGGCGAGCAGTACTTC. Translated: CASSQILRGEQYF.

The chain employs TRBV5-4 and TRBJ1-2; D possibly corresponds to TRBD1 (5 bases). Trimming removed 0 bases at V and 1 base at J, with 7 bases between. Germline values: CDR1 SGHNT, CDR2 YYREEE (reference sequence). This CDR3 is 14 amino acids long. This CDR3 is CASSLDQGNYGYTF. DNA for the CDR3: TGTGCCAGCAGCTTGGATCAGGGTAACTATGGCTACACCTTC.

The rearrangement joins TRBV7-6 to TRBJ2-7, with TRBD1 matching over 9 bases. The CDR3 loop spans 15 amino acids. The germline CDR1 and CDR2 sequences are SGHVS and FNYEAQ. The V segment lost 5 bases and the J segment 4 bases; nucleotides outside the gene matches: 9. The CDR3 spells CASSLTGTGMYEQYF. The CDR3 region has the DNA TGTGCCAGCAGCCTTACCGGGACAGGGATGTACGAGCAGTACTTC.

This chain joins TRBV28 and TRBJ2-2, with 9 bases that match TRBD1. Germline lookup yields CDR1 MDHEN and CDR2 SYDVKM. The length of the CDR3 is 14 residues. V shed 6 bases, J shed 5 bases, and the junction held 4 bases outside the gene matches. The CDR3 protein is CASSWGQGTGELFF. CDR3 bases: TGTGCCAGCAGCTGGGGACAGGGTACCGGGGAGCTGTTTTTT.

This chain uses TRBV11-2 with TRBJ2-7; 7 nucleotides line up with TRBD1. The CDR3 spans 16 residues. J was trimmed by 5 bases and V by 7 bases; bases with no gene match: 17. Per the germline V gene, CDR1 is SGHAT and CDR2 is FQNNGV. Written as DNA, the CDR3 is TGTGCCAGCAATTTGGTGGGACAGAGAATCGGCCACGAGCAGTACTTC. Protein sequence: CASNLVGQRIGHEQYF.

V is TRBV27 and J is TRBJ2-2, with 10 bases lining up with TRBD1. Germline loops: CDR1 MNHEY, CDR2 SMNVEV (reference sequence). The CDR3 is made up of 16 amino acids. The J segment lost 2 bases and the V segment lost 7 bases, leaving 7 bases of the junction unmatched. CDR3 amino acids: CASTRQGAINTGELFF. The CDR3 coding sequence is TGTGCCAGCACCCGACAGGGGGCTATTAACACCGGGGAGCTGTTTTTT.

The chain joins TRBV2 to TRBJ2-1, with TRBD1 matching over 7 bases. Germline V gives CDR1 SNHLY, CDR2 FYNNEI. This CDR3 is 15 amino acids long. Trimming at V came to 5 bases and at J to 3 bases, leaving 7 bases not matched to a gene. DNA for the CDR3: TGTGCCAGCAGTCAACGAGGGGGCGGCTACAATGAGCAGTTCTTC. Residues: CASSQRGGGYNEQFF.

V is TRBV15 and J is TRBJ1-2; D is possibly TRBD1 (5 bases). The germline gives CDR1 LNHNV, CDR2 YYDKDF (reference sequence). V lost 0 bases and J 8 bases, leaving 10 bases between the germline ends. This CDR3 has 13 amino acids. This chain's CDR3 is CATSRDRVSGYTF. The DNA for the CDR3 is TGTGCCACCAGCAGAGACAGGGTTTCGGGCTACACCTTC.

The V call is TRBV3-1 (or the pseudogene TRBV3-2), the J call TRBJ2-5; maybe TRBD1 (5 bases). The germline CDR1 and CDR2 sequences are LGHDT and YNNKEL (reference sequence). This CDR3 is built from 15 residues. The V and J ends lost 5 bases and 5 bases respectively, with 18 bases between them. The CDR3 sequence is CASSAFRAPWETQYF. The CDR3 coding sequence is TGTGCCAGCAGCGCTTTCAGGGCCCCCTGGGAGACCCAGTACTTC.

J is TRBJ2-1 and V is TRBV12-3 or TRBV12-4, with a possible D match to TRBD2 (5 bases). V lost 0 bases, J lost 9 bases, and 9 bases lay in between. This CDR3 contains 13 residues. The CDR3 DNA reads as TGTGCCAGCAGTTTAGCCGGGATCTCTGAGCAGTTCTTC. Translated: CASSLAGISEQFF.

The chain employs TRBV29-1 and TRBJ1-2; D call uncertain. With 4 bases removed from V and 1 base from J, the gap between germline ends came to 10 bases. The germline V gene encodes CDR1 SQVTM and CDR2 ANQGSEA. This CDR3 spans 13 amino acids. For the CDR3, the DNA is TGCAGCGTTGGAGGTGGCAGTAACTATGGCTACACCTTC. Protein product: CSVGGGSNYGYTF.

The chain recombines TRBV18 with TRBJ1-1; D ambiguous. Germline CDR1 reads KGHSH; CDR2 reads LQKENI. The V gene lost 6 bases and the J gene lost 5 bases, with 10 bases spanning the gap. CDR3 length equals 12 residues. The CDR3 loop reads CASSPQRTEAFF. As DNA, the CDR3 is TGTGCCAGCTCTCCCCAGAGGACTGAAGCTTTCTTT.

This chain links TRBV19 with TRBJ1-1; 8 nucleotides agree with TRBD1. J gave up 6 bases and V 5 bases, and 5 bases lay outside the gene matches. The V gene's germline CDR1 is LNHDA and CDR2 SQIVND (reference sequence). The CDR3 runs 13 residues. CDR3 residues: CASSPWTGSEAFF. As DNA, the CDR3 is TGTGCCAGTAGTCCGTGGACAGGGTCTGAAGCTTTCTTT.

With regard to this clone: The same CDR3 also results from other DNA sequences found in this sample. This chain connects TRBV12-3 or TRBV12-4 to TRBJ1-5; D perhaps matches TRBD1 (6 bases). Between the trimmed V and J ends, which lost 6 bases and 4 bases, there was a span of 10 bases. This CDR3 has 13 amino acids. The CDR3 loop is CASRGTGNQPQHF. The CDR3 DNA sequence: TGTGCCAGCAGGGGAACAGGGAATCAGCCCCAGCATTTT.

The chain employs TRBV11-2 and TRBJ2-2; 11 bases map to TRBD2. The V gene's germline CDR1 is SGHAT and CDR2 FQNNGV. V dropped 0 bases and J dropped 7; count of bases not matched to a gene: 4. The CDR3 sequence is 16 residues long. The CDR3 DNA is TGTGCCAGCAGCTTAGAAAGACTAGCGGGGTACGGGGAGCTGTTTTTT. Residues: CASSLERLAGYGELFF.

CDR3 amino acids: CASSYGREQYF. The CDR3 coding sequence is TGTGCCAGCAGCTACGGTCGCGAGCAGTACTTC. V and J are TRBV7-2 and TRBJ2-7; D not certain. Germline V lookup: CDR1 SGHTA, CDR2 FQGNSA. The CDR3 is 11 residues long. With 4 bases removed from V and 6 bases from J, the gap between germline ends came to 7 bases. Together with reference TRBV7-2 and TRBJ2-7, the CDR3 gives the full variable domain: GAGVSQSPSNKVTEKGKDVELRCDPISGHTALYWYRQSLGQGLEFLIYFQGNSAPDKSGLPSDRFSAERTGGSVSTLTIQRTQQEDSAVYLCASSYGREQYFGPGTRLTVT.